This is a list of T cell receptor beta chains from one sample in a study of T cells in localized non-small cell lung cancer. Assay: immunoSEQ multiplex PCR; the TCRdb copy retains only in-frame clones and omits some. There are around 50,000 clones in the sample; about nine tenths occur only once, and 5.2% lies in the top ten. The sequences come from peripheral blood, collected before any cancer treatment. These receptors were obtained from a woman aged 35 to 75 with stage I lung adenocarcinoma. Both conserved end residues are part of each CDR3. Each record gives: V gene, J gene, D gene, clone size, CDR3 protein, CDR3 DNA. A D gene is named only where the DNA matches it firmly. Clone sizes are given selectively: once, few, many, or a class where the clone is expanded.

v_call: TRBV7-9; j_call: TRBJ2-1; d_call: NA; clone_size: NA; cdr3_aa: CASSLAALNEQFF; cdr3_nt: TGTGCCAGCAGCTTAGCGGCCTTAAATGAGCAGTTCTTC
v_call: TRBV2; j_call: TRBJ2-5; d_call: NA; clone_size: NA; cdr3_aa: CASSEGVAALRETQYF; cdr3_nt: TGTGCCAGCAGTGAAGGAGTAGCGGCCCTGCGGGAGACCCAGTACTTC
v_call: TRBV2; j_call: TRBJ2-1; d_call: NA; clone_size: few; cdr3_aa: CASSPTNGNEQFF; cdr3_nt: TGTGCCAGCAGCCCGACTAACGGCAATGAGCAGTTCTTC
v_call: TRBV6-6; j_call: TRBJ2-7; d_call: TRBD1; clone_size: NA; cdr3_aa: CASSQGQIGSEQYF; cdr3_nt: TGTGCCAGCAGCCAGGGACAGATCGGCTCCGAGCAGTACTTC
v_call: TRBV7-2; j_call: TRBJ2-5; d_call: TRBD1; clone_size: NA; cdr3_aa: CASSVGQGREETQYF; cdr3_nt: TGTGCCAGCAGCGTGGGACAGGGGAGAGAAGAGACCCAGTACTTC
v_call: TRBV6-6; j_call: TRBJ2-7; d_call: TRBD1; clone_size: NA; cdr3_aa: CASSYATGLGEQYF; cdr3_nt: TGTGCCAGCAGTTACGCGACAGGGCTGGGCGAGCAGTACTTC
v_call: TRBV4-2; j_call: TRBJ2-5; d_call: NA; clone_size: NA; cdr3_aa: CASSQDLEGGPLKTQYF; cdr3_nt: TGTGCCAGCAGCCAAGATCTTGAGGGGGGGCCTTTGAAGACCCAGTACTTC
v_call: TRBV11-3; j_call: TRBJ2-7; d_call: TRBD2; clone_size: NA; cdr3_aa: CASSPGTTKEQYF; cdr3_nt: TGTGCCAGCAGCCCTGGGACTACCAAAGAGCAGTACTTC
v_call: TRBV11-2; j_call: TRBJ2-5; d_call: NA; clone_size: NA; cdr3_aa: CASSLPGSETQYF; cdr3_nt: TGTGCCAGCAGCTTACCGGGGAGTGAGACCCAGTACTTC
v_call: TRBV7-2; j_call: TRBJ1-2; d_call: NA; clone_size: NA; cdr3_aa: CASSLAASPNFGYTF; cdr3_nt: TGTGCCAGCAGCTTAGCCGCCAGCCCTAACTTTGGCTACACCTTC
v_call: TRBV28; j_call: TRBJ2-7; d_call: NA; clone_size: NA; cdr3_aa: CASRGALSYEQYF; cdr3_nt: TGTGCCAGCAGAGGGGCACTCTCCTACGAGCAGTACTTC
v_call: TRBV19; j_call: TRBJ2-3; d_call: TRBD2; clone_size: NA; cdr3_aa: CASRDSGGRNTQYF; cdr3_nt: TGTGCCAGTAGGGACAGCGGGGGGAGAAATACGCAGTATTTT
v_call: TRBV6-1; j_call: TRBJ1-1; d_call: NA; clone_size: NA; cdr3_aa: CASLFGVAGTEAFF; cdr3_nt: TGTGCCAGCCTATTTGGTGTAGCGGGCACTGAAGCTTTCTTT
v_call: TRBV4-1; j_call: TRBJ2-1; d_call: TRBD1; clone_size: NA; cdr3_aa: CASSQVRTGRLNEQFF; cdr3_nt: TGCGCCAGCAGCCAAGTTAGGACAGGACGACTCAATGAGCAGTTCTTC
v_call: TRBV11-3; j_call: TRBJ2-3; d_call: NA; clone_size: NA; cdr3_aa: CASSLGGGAEDTQYF; cdr3_nt: TGTGCCAGCAGCTTAGGAGGGGGGGCCGAAGATACGCAGTATTTT
v_call: TRBV30; j_call: TRBJ1-2; d_call: NA; clone_size: few; cdr3_aa: CAWSPQGDYYGYTF; cdr3_nt: TGTGCCTGGAGTCCACAGGGTGATTACTATGGCTACACCTTC
v_call: TRBV7-2; j_call: TRBJ1-5; d_call: TRBD1; clone_size: NA; cdr3_aa: CASSPGGRTGQPQHF; cdr3_nt: TGTGCCAGCAGCCCAGGGGGAAGGACAGGTCAGCCCCAGCATTTT
v_call: TRBV27; j_call: TRBJ1-5; d_call: TRBD1; clone_size: NA; cdr3_aa: CASSLSTGTLMAQHF; cdr3_nt: TGTGCCAGCAGTTTATCGACAGGGACCCTAATGGCCCAGCATTTT
v_call: TRBV7-6; j_call: TRBJ2-7; d_call: NA; clone_size: NA; cdr3_aa: CASSLVGTGPYEQYF; cdr3_nt: TGTGCCAGCAGCTTAGTAGGGACGGGTCCCTACGAGCAGTACTTC
v_call: TRBV15; j_call: TRBJ1-2; d_call: NA; clone_size: few; cdr3_aa: CATSRPQPNTIGYTF; cdr3_nt: TGTGCCACCAGCAGACCCCAACCGAACACTATCGGCTACACCTTC
v_call: TRBV7-8; j_call: TRBJ2-7; d_call: TRBD2; clone_size: NA; cdr3_aa: CASSPALLAAPFHEQYF; cdr3_nt: TGTGCCAGCAGCCCAGCTCTACTAGCGGCTCCTTTCCACGAGCAGTACTTC
v_call: TRBV7-2; j_call: TRBJ1-2; d_call: NA; clone_size: once; cdr3_aa: CASSLVGQGYGYTF; cdr3_nt: TGTGCCAGCAGCTTAGTAGGCCAGGGCTATGGCTACACCTTC
v_call: TRBV7-2; j_call: TRBJ2-2; d_call: TRBD2; clone_size: NA; cdr3_aa: CASSLAGTSGGRVGGTGELFF; cdr3_nt: TGTGCCAGCAGCTTAGCCGGGACTAGCGGGGGAAGGGTCGGAGGAACCGGGGAGCTGTTTTTT
v_call: TRBV4-1; j_call: TRBJ2-5; d_call: NA; clone_size: NA; cdr3_aa: CASSQDLVGKETQYF; cdr3_nt: TGCGCCAGCAGCCAAGATTTAGTAGGGAAGGAGACCCAGTACTTC
v_call: TRBV19; j_call: TRBJ1-4; d_call: TRBD1; clone_size: NA; cdr3_aa: CASSTPTGMNEKLFF; cdr3_nt: TGTGCCAGTAGTACACCGACAGGGATGAATGAAAAACTGTTTTTT
v_call: TRBV30; j_call: TRBJ1-2; d_call: NA; clone_size: NA; cdr3_aa: CAWTPGLAGYYGYTF; cdr3_nt: TGTGCCTGGACTCCCGGACTGGCGGGTTACTATGGCTACACCTTC
v_call: TRBV6-1; j_call: TRBJ1-2; d_call: TRBD1; clone_size: NA; cdr3_aa: CASRAGGAYYGYTF; cdr3_nt: TGTGCCAGCAGGGCAGGGGGCGCTTACTATGGCTACACCTTC
v_call: TRBV15; j_call: TRBJ1-2; d_call: NA; clone_size: NA; cdr3_aa: CATSRDAGLYGYTF; cdr3_nt: TGTGCCACCAGCAGAGATGCAGGGTTATATGGCTACACCTTC